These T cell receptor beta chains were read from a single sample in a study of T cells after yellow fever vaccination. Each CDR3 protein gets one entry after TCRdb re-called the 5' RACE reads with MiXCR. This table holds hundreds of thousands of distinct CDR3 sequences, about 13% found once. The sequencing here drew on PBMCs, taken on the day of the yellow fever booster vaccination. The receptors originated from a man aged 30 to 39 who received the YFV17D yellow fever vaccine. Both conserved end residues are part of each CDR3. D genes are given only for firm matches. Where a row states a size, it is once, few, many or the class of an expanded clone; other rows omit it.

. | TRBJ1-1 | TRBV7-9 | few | CASIKGGAMNTEAFF | TGTGCCAGCATCAAGGGGGGGGCAATGAACACTGAAGCTTTCTTT
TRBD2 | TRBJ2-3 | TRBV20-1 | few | CSGPKREDPDTQYF | TGCAGTGGTCCCAAGCGGGAAGATCCAGATACGCAGTATTTT
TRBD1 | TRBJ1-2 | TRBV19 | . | CASRNRGYEDGYTF | TGTGCCAGTAGAAACAGGGGGTACGAGGATGGCTACACCTTC
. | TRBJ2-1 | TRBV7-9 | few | CASKAPINEQFF | TGTGCCTCCAAGGCCCCTATCAATGAGCAGTTCTTC
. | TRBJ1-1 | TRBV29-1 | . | CSVDRSNTEAFF | TGCAGCGTTGACAGGTCTAACACTGAAGCTTTCTTT
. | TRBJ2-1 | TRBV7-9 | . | CASSLRMTDYNEQFF | TGTGCCAGCAGCTTAAGAATGACAGACTACAATGAGCAGTTCTTC
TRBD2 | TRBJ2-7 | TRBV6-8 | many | CASSYLASGSYEQYF | TGTGCCAGCAGTTACTTGGCTAGCGGGAGCTACGAGCAGTACTTC
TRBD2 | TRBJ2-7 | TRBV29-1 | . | CSVERLSREGAYEQYF | TGCAGCGTTGAGCGATTGAGTCGGGAGGGTGCTTACGAGCAGTACTTC
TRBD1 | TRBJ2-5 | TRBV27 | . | CASSLYGQAPLQETQYF | TGTGCCAGCAGTTTATACGGACAGGCCCCACTCCAAGAGACCCAGTACTTC
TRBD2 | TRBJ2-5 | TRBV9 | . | CASSVGPASGRVETQYF | TGTGCCAGCAGCGTAGGTCCGGCTAGCGGGAGGGTAGAGACCCAGTACTTC
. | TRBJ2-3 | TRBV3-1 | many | CASSQASLRTDTQYF | TGTGCCAGCAGCCAAGCTTCACTTCGCACAGATACGCAGTATTTT
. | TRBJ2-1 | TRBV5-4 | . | CASSLDRTIYNEQFF | TGTGCCAGCAGCTTGGATCGGACGATCTACAATGAGCAGTTCTTC
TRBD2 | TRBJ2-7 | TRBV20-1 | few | CSARSPLAEGPYEQYF | TGCAGTGCTAGAAGCCCCCTAGCGGAAGGCCCCTACGAGCAGTACTTC
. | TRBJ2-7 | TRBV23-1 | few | CASSQPTSYYYEQYF | TGCGCCAGCAGTCAACCCACGTCTTACTACTACGAGCAGTACTTC
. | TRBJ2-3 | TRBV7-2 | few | CASRRTTDTQYF | TGTGCCAGCAGGCGTACCACAGATACGCAGTATTTT
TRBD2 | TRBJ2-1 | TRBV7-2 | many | CASSLDSGSNEQFF | TGTGCCAGCAGCTTAGATAGCGGGAGCAATGAGCAGTTCTTC
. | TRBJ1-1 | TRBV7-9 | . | CASSLPQGEALNTEAFF | TGTGCCAGCAGCTTACCGCAGGGTGAGGCCCTGAACACTGAAGCTTTCTTT
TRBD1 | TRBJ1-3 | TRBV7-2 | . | CASSQIPGTGVNTIYF | TGTGCCAGCAGCCAAATCCCCGGGACAGGGGTGAACACCATATATTTT
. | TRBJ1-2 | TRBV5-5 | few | CASSLTTGGARNYGYTF | TGTGCCAGCAGCCTAACCACGGGGGGGGCGCGGAACTATGGCTACACCTTC
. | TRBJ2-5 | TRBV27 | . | CASREGTGTQYF | TGTGCCAGCAGGGAGGGGACGGGGACCCAGTACTTC
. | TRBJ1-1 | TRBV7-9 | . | CASRPVTEAFF | TGTGCCAGCAGGCCGGTCACTGAAGCTTTCTTT
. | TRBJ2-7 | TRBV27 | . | CASSPWTPGYEQYF | TGTGCCAGCAGTCCTTGGACCCCCGGCTACGAGCAGTACTTC
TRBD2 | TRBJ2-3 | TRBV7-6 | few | CASSPASGRAGVPDTQYF | TGTGCCAGCAGCCCAGCTAGCGGGAGGGCCGGTGTCCCAGATACGCAGTATTTT
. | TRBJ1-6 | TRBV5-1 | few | CASSLARGGLSPLHF | TGCGCCAGCAGCTTGGCAAGAGGTGGCTTATCACCCCTCCACTTT
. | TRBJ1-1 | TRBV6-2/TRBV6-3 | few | CASSYRGAYTEAFF | TGTGCCAGCAGTTACCGGGGGGCCTACACTGAAGCTTTCTTT
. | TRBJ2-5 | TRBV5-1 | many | CASSRGAGQQETQYF | TGCGCCAGCAGTAGGGGAGCGGGACAGCAAGAGACCCAGTACTTC
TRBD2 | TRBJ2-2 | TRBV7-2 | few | CASSQRSGSGYTGELFF | TGTGCCAGCAGCCAGCGAAGCGGGAGCGGGTACACCGGGGAGCTGTTTTTT